This T cell receptor (beta chain) was recorded in a study of T cell repertoires in cytomegalovirus infection. A note on this clonotype: What it binds is not known.

One entry per CDR3 protein results from TCRdb running MiXCR on the reads. This table holds around 900,000 distinct CDR3 sequences, approximately 31% found once. This TCR derives from a human donor in good health (CMV status not recorded). Some clones in this sample may be carry-over from other donors' samples. Material: cultured CD8+ T cells from PBMCs, obtained from culture after CMV antigen stimulation.

CDR3 coding DNA: TGTGCCATCAGTCGACAGGGGGAAGACAAAAACATTCAGTACTTC. Translating it yields CAISRQGEDKNIQYF. V gene TRBV10-3 combines with J gene TRBJ2-4; 9 nucleotides agree with TRBD1. CDR1 and CDR2 from the germline V gene are ENHRY and SYGVKD. With V trimmed by 5 bases and J by 3 bases, 5 bases remained unmatched. This CDR3 has 15 amino acids.